This entry lists 20 T cell receptor beta chains sequenced from one sample in a study of tumor-infiltrating lymphocytes in localized non-small cell lung cancer. Profiling relied on immunoSEQ multiplex PCR, and the TCRdb table lists in-frame clones only, not all of them. The sample records 2,500 to 3,500 clones, 55% being singletons. Sequenced: uninvolved lung tissue not adjacent to the tumor. The origin of the receptors is a human donor with non-small cell lung cancer.

This clone is deemed large. The genes are TRBV28 and TRBJ2-3; TRBD2 matches 13 bases. In germline, CDR1 is MDHEN, CDR2 SYDVKM. V shed 5 bases, J shed 1 base, and the junction held 6 bases outside the gene matches. This CDR3 comprises 17 residues. The CDR3 DNA follows: TGTGCCAGCAGTCCGGGACTAGCGGGACCCCGCACAGATACGCAGTATTTT. Protein: CASSPGLAGPRTDTQYF.

The chain carries TRBV5-6 and TRBJ2-7; possibly TRBD2 for D (6 bases). The CDR3 has 14 amino acids. Trimming removed 0 bases at V and 3 bases at J, with 10 bases between. Per the germline V gene, CDR1 is SGHDT and CDR2 is YYEEEE. CDR3 residues: CASSLGGDFYEQYF. The CDR3 coding sequence is TGTGCCAGCAGCTTGGGAGGGGACTTCTACGAGCAGTACTTC.

This clone was observed a few times. The V and J genes are TRBV27 and TRBJ1-3; D is uncertain. The germline V gene has CDR1 MNHEY and CDR2 SMNVEV (reference sequence). The CDR3 loop spans 13 amino acids. V was clipped by 3 bases and J by 3 bases, with 6 bases between them. CDR3 region: CASSLGNGNTIYF. CDR3 coding DNA: TGTGCCAGCAGTTTGGGAAATGGAAACACCATATATTTT.

The rearrangement uses TRBV4-2 and TRBJ1-3; perhaps TRBD1 as D (5 bases). Deletions cut 5 bases from V and 4 bases from J, with 12 bases between. The CDR3 totals 14 residues. Per the germline V gene, CDR1 is LGHNA and CDR2 is YNFKEQ. The CDR3 protein is CASSRGDAGNTIYF. CDR3 in DNA: TGTGCCAGCAGCAGAGGGGACGCGGGAAACACCATATATTTT.

The rearrangement uses TRBV11-3 and TRBJ2-7, with 7 bases aligning to TRBD1. The CDR3 loop spans 14 amino acids. Trimming removed 4 bases from V and 4 bases from J; junction bases left unmatched: 7. Germline V gives CDR1 SGHNT, CDR2 YENEEA. The chain's CDR3 is CASSSKTGTYEQYF. The CDR3 DNA reads as TGTGCCAGCAGCTCGAAGACAGGGACATACGAGCAGTACTTC.

The V gene is TRBV4-3, the J gene TRBJ2-5, with 8 bases that match TRBD2. The CDR3 has 14 amino acids. CDR1 is LGHNA and CDR2 is YSLEER in the germline V gene. J gave up 6 bases and V 1 base, and 4 bases lay outside the gene matches. CDR3 region: CASSQGLAMQTQYF. CDR3 DNA: TGCGCCAGCAGCCAAGGACTAGCGATGCAGACCCAGTACTTC.

This clone was found a few times. The chain links TRBV10-3 to TRBJ1-2, with 7 bases lining up with TRBD1. This CDR3 spans 13 amino acids. Trimming at V came to 2 bases and at J to 7 bases, leaving 4 bases not matched to a gene. CDR1 is ENHRY, CDR2 SYGVKD, per germline. The CDR3 coding sequence is TGTGCCATCAGTGAGGAGGGGGCAAGTGGCTACACCTTC. Its translation is CAISEEGASGYTF.

This clone appeared once. J is TRBJ1-4 and V is TRBV4-3; the match to TRBD1 covers 7 bases. The V segment lost 4 bases and the J segment 0 bases; nucleotides outside the gene matches: 5. This CDR3 has 16 amino acids. Germline V gives CDR1 LGHNA, CDR2 YSLEER. This CDR3 is CASSRDTGATNEKLFF. The DNA of the CDR3 is TGCGCCAGCAGCCGAGATACAGGGGCAACTAATGAAAAACTGTTTTTT.

For the CDR3, the DNA is TGTGCCAGCAGCCAAGATGGGACACCAGCTAACTATGGCTACACCTTC. Protein: CASSQDGTPANYGYTF. The chain has TRBV4-2 and TRBJ1-2, with D possibly matching TRBD1 (6 bases). The CDR3 loop spans 16 amino acids. V was shortened by 0 bases and J by 0 bases, with 11 bases between the two germline ends. CDR1 and CDR2 (germline): LGHNA, YNFKEQ.

This clone has only a few counts. V is TRBV6-5 and J is TRBJ1-2; 9 bases are shared with TRBD1. CDR1 is MNHEY and CDR2 is SVGAGI in the germline V gene. Germline trimming cut 6 bases from V and 7 bases from J; bases unmatched to any gene: 9. The CDR3 covers 14 residues. CDR3 sequence (DNA): TGTGCCAGCAGGAGACAGGGGGTGTTTGGTGGCTACACCTTC. Translation: CASRRQGVFGGYTF.

The chain is built from TRBV5-6 and TRBJ1-2; 7 bases are shared with TRBD1. The germline gives CDR1 SGHDT, CDR2 YYEEEE. CDR3 size: 15 residues. The trim removed 2 bases at V and 1 base at J, leaving 5 bases unmatched. CDR3 in DNA: TGTGCCAGCAGCTTATTTGACAGGGATAACTATGGCTACACCTTC. Translated: CASSLFDRDNYGYTF.

The gene calls are TRBV28 and TRBJ1-1; TRBD1 aligns across 9 bases. The V segment lost 7 bases and the J segment 5 bases; nucleotides outside the gene matches: 5. The CDR3 has 13 amino acids. Germline values: CDR1 MDHEN, CDR2 SYDVKM. The CDR3 is CASKTGGLTEAFF. The CDR3 coding sequence is TGTGCCAGCAAGACAGGGGGTTTGACTGAAGCTTTCTTT.

This clone was recorded a few times. This chain connects TRBV28 to TRBJ2-7, with no clear D. Germline V lookup: CDR1 MDHEN, CDR2 SYDVKM. This CDR3 is 12 amino acids long. Trimming took off 6 bases at V and 2 bases at J, with 8 bases between the two ends. The CDR3 DNA reads TGTGCCAGCAGCCTGATTACCTACGAGCAGTACTTC. This encodes CASSLITYEQYF.

The rearrangement uses TRBV6-5 and TRBJ1-1; 10 bases line up with TRBD1. The junction had 10 bases not matched to a gene; V was cut back by 7 bases and J by 5 bases. There are 15 residues in the CDR3. Per germline, CDR1 MNHEY and CDR2 SVGAGI. CDR3 in amino acids: CASTRTGGVGTEAFF. The CDR3 coding sequence is TGTGCCAGCACGAGGACAGGGGGGGTAGGGACTGAAGCTTTCTTT.

The rearrangement links TRBV28 to TRBJ1-1; tentatively, D is TRBD1 (5 bases). Trimming took off 4 bases at V and 6 bases at J, with 9 bases between the two ends. Germline CDR1 MDHEN, CDR2 SYDVKM. The CDR3 length is 12 residues. The CDR3: CASSYQGAEAFF. For the CDR3, the DNA is TGTGCCAGCAGTTACCAGGGTGCTGAAGCTTTCTTT.

About this clone: The junction shows a germline mismatch at one end, possibly a read error. The chain carries TRBV2 and TRBJ2-5, with 10 bases identical to TRBD2. Germline CDR1 is SNHLY and CDR2 is FYNNEI. The CDR3 sequence is 11 residues long. The CDR3 loop reads CASSGSLAGDF. The CDR3 DNA reads TGTGCCAGCAGTGGTAGTCTAGCGGGGGACTTC.

This clone was found a few times. This sequence joins TRBV29-1 and TRBJ2-5, with unresolved D. CDR1 and CDR2 from the germline V gene are SQVTM and ANQGSEA. The CDR3 spans 10 residues. V was pared by 4 bases and J by 3 bases, with 3 bases between. This CDR3 is CSVGKETQYF. The CDR3 nucleotides read TGCAGCGTTGGAAAAGAGACCCAGTACTTC.

The chain employs TRBV6-1 and TRBJ2-5, with TRBD1 matching over 8 bases. CDR3 size: 13 residues. V dropped 5 bases and J dropped 2; count of bases not matched to a gene: 1. CDR1 is MNHNS and CDR2 is SASEGT in the germline V gene. The CDR3 here is CASSRDRQETQYF. CDR3 sequence (DNA): TGTGCCAGCAGTAGGGACAGGCAAGAGACCCAGTACTTC.

By sample fraction, this clone is medium-sized (0.01 to 0.1%). V and J are TRBV9 and TRBJ2-5; no firm D call. With 0 bases removed from V and 2 bases from J, the gap between germline ends came to 11 bases. CDR1 is SGDLS and CDR2 is YYNGEE in the germline V gene. This CDR3 has 15 amino acids. The CDR3 region has the DNA TGTGCCAGCAGCGTAGGATTAGCCCCTCAAGAGACCCAGTACTTC. Its translation is CASSVGLAPQETQYF. Full variable domain (missing parts from reference TRBV9 and TRBJ2-5): DSGVTQTPKHLITATGQRVTLRCSPRSGDLSVYWYQQSLDQGLQFLIQYYNGEERAKGNILERFSAQQFPDLHSELNLSSLELGDSALYFCASSVGLAPQETQYFGPGTRLLVL.

The rearrangement uses TRBV2 and TRBJ2-7; 8 bases align to TRBD2. The trim removed 7 bases at V and 3 bases at J, leaving 2 bases unmatched. The CDR3 consists of 12 residues. From germline, CDR1 is SNHLY and CDR2 FYNNEI. The CDR3 is CASIREGYEQYF. DNA for the CDR3: TGTGCCAGCATCCGGGAGGGCTACGAGCAGTACTTC.